This passage covers 32 T cell receptor beta chains from one sample sequenced in a study of T cells expressing NK-cell markers (dated by TCRdb to 2019 to 2021). The method was 5' RACE. The instrument was an Illumina HiSeq 2000. TCRdb reprocessed the reads, so every CDR3 protein sequence counts as one entry and DNA is not shown. The sample has 300,000 or so distinct CDR3 sequences on record. The ten largest clones capture 4% to 5% of the sample. The sample was blood T cells: a sorted CD56 or NKG2C T cell subset, CD4+ or CD8+ T cells, or bulk PBMC T cells (not recorded which). All receptors derive from a woman aged 18-69 years in good health.

The CDR3 loop reads CASSQAFTSPYNEQFF. The V and J genes are TRBV4-2 and TRBJ2-1. CDR1 and CDR2 (germline): LGHNA, YNFKEQ. This CDR3 is built from 16 residues.

The chain is built from TRBV10-3 and TRBJ1-1; absent DNA, TCRdb's TRBD1 call cannot be checked. Germline CDR1 and CDR2: ENHRY and SYGVKD. This CDR3 is 13 amino acids long. CDR3 region: CAISGGILAEAFF.

This chain connects TRBV7-2 to TRBJ1-1; TCRdb's assignment of TRBD1 cannot be checked, as there is no DNA. Germline assignment: CDR1 SGHTA and CDR2 FQGNSA. CDR3 size: 13 residues. CDR3 amino acids: CASSLSVQGDAFF.

This CDR3 is CASSLLPGTVYNEQFF. The chain links TRBV5-1 to TRBJ2-1; TCRdb designates TRBD1, a call that cannot be tested without DNA. CDR3 length: 16 residues. Germline V lookup: CDR1 SGHRS, CDR2 YFSETQ.

V and J are TRBV4-3 and TRBJ1-1. Germline CDR1 and CDR2: LGHNA and YSLEER. The CDR3 length is 14 residues. The CDR3 loop reads CASSYRAGNTEAFF.

The rearrangement uses TRBV7-2 and TRBJ2-5; checking the TCRdb D call of TRBD1 is not possible without DNA. Germline-derived CDR1 and CDR2 are SGHTA and FQGNSA. The CDR3 has 15 amino acids. CDR3 sequence reads: CASSSGPQGGETQYF.

The chain joins TRBV12-3 or TRBV12-4 to TRBJ2-4; with no DNA, the TCRdb D assignment of TRBD2 cannot be verified. This CDR3 is 16 amino acids long. The CDR3 sequence: CASSASLRLAKNIQYF.

The V gene is TRBV12-3 or TRBV12-4, the J gene TRBJ2-3. This CDR3 comprises 13 residues. CDR3 amino acids: CASSLRDTDTQYF.

This sequence joins TRBV3-1 and TRBJ2-1; the D gene TCRdb calls, TRBD1, cannot be checked with no DNA. Per the germline V gene, CDR1 is LGHDT and CDR2 is YNNKEL (reference sequence). The CDR3 extends over 15 amino acids. The CDR3 sequence: CASSKPSLTNNEQFF.

This chain joins TRBV6-2 or TRBV6-3 and TRBJ1-5; TCRdb gives TRBD1 as the D gene, but with no DNA this cannot be confirmed. Germline V CDR1 and CDR2: MNHEY, SVGEGT. This CDR3 spans 17 amino acids. CDR3 loop: CASSYSNRAGGGQPQHF.

This sequence joins TRBV7-2 and TRBJ2-5; TCRdb outputs TRBD1, but without DNA this stays unchecked. This CDR3 is built from 16 residues. Germline V CDR1 and CDR2: SGHTA, FQGNSA. CDR3 amino acids: CASSPRTAGLIGPQYF.

The gene calls are TRBV5-1 and TRBJ2-1. This CDR3 is 16 amino acids long. In germline, CDR1 is SGHRS, CDR2 YFSETQ. The CDR3 loop reads CASSLAMQGPYNEQFF.

V usage is TRBV20-1 and J usage is TRBJ2-2. Germline CDR1 is DFQATT and CDR2 is SNEGSKA (reference sequence). The CDR3 runs to 13 residues. CDR3 sequence reads: CSASDSNTGELFF.

This chain links TRBV19 with TRBJ2-5; TCRdb selects TRBD1, and the lack of DNA leaves this call unchecked. The CDR3 extends over 13 amino acids. Germline CDR1 and CDR2: LNHDA and SQIVND (reference sequence). CDR3 amino acids: CASTRGAQETQYF.

The V gene is TRBV12-3 or TRBV12-4, the J gene TRBJ2-2. CDR3 length: 11 amino acids. The CDR3 spells CASRSRGELFF.

This rearrangement joins TRBV6-1 to TRBJ2-5. In germline, CDR1 is MNHNS, CDR2 SASEGT. The CDR3 is 13 residues long. The CDR3 here is CASSLGWQETQYF.

The chain couples TRBV7-2 to TRBJ2-7; the TCRdb call, TRBD2, lacks DNA for checking. CDR1 and CDR2 from the germline V gene are SGHTA and FQGNSA. There are 14 residues in the CDR3. CDR3 protein: CASSWTWRGGEQYF.

The chain couples TRBV10-3 to TRBJ2-1; TCRdb calls TRBD1, which cannot be checked without DNA. The CDR3 consists of 15 residues. Germline V CDR1 and CDR2: ENHRY, SYGVKD. The CDR3 sequence is CAISESGGTYNEQFF.

This chain links TRBV27 with TRBJ1-4; TCRdb proposes TRBD1, but this gene call is untestable without DNA. Per germline, CDR1 MNHEY and CDR2 SMNVEV (reference sequence). The CDR3 contains 15 residues. The CDR3 sequence: CASSSGQTPNEKLFF.

The V and J genes are TRBV20-1 and TRBJ1-4. The germline V gene has CDR1 DFQATT and CDR2 SNEGSKA (reference sequence). This CDR3 is 12 amino acids long. The CDR3 is CSARFGEEKLFF.

This sequence joins TRBV6-2 or TRBV6-3 and TRBJ2-1. Germline loops: CDR1 MNHEY, CDR2 SVGEGT. CDR3 length equals 13 residues. CDR3 sequence: CASSFDSYNEQFF.

The V call is TRBV5-1, the J call TRBJ1-3; TCRdb indicates TRBD1, and absent DNA this call remains unverified. Germline CDR1 SGHRS, CDR2 YFSETQ. The CDR3 sequence is 16 residues long. CDR3 residues: CASSPRWGDSGNTIYF.

The chain combines TRBV4-2 with TRBJ2-4; as DNA is missing, the TRBD1 call by TCRdb cannot be tested. Germline loops: CDR1 LGHNA, CDR2 YNFKEQ. The CDR3 has 14 residues. The CDR3 is CASSLEGAQGPQYF.

This rearrangement joins TRBV5-1 to TRBJ2-4. There are 12 residues in the CDR3. Germline V lookup: CDR1 SGHRS, CDR2 YFSETQ. The CDR3 loop is CASSLQNNIQYF.

The rearrangement joins TRBV29-1 to TRBJ2-4; absent DNA, TCRdb's TRBD1 call cannot be checked. In germline, CDR1 is SQVTM, CDR2 ANQGSEA. The CDR3 spans 12 residues. CDR3 sequence: CSVGWDQNIQYF. Complete variable domain (other parts from reference TRBV29-1 and TRBJ2-4): SAVISQKPSRDICQRGTSLTIQCQVDSQVTMMFWYRQQPGQSLTLIATANQGSEATYESGFVIDKFPISRPNLTFSTLTVSNMSPEDSSIYLCSVGWDQNIQYFGAGTRLSVL.

The rearrangement links TRBV21-1 to TRBJ1-1; TCRdb returns TRBD1, unconfirmable since there is no DNA. TRBV21-1 is termed a pseudogene. The CDR3 runs to 14 residues. The CDR3: CASSKDRVNTEAFF.

The rearrangement links TRBV15 to TRBJ2-1; the TCRdb call, TRBD1, lacks DNA for checking. The germline V gene has CDR1 LNHNV and CDR2 YYDKDF (reference sequence). The CDR3 covers 17 residues. CDR3 sequence reads: CATSRDGRGGLLNEQFF.

This sequence joins TRBV19 and TRBJ2-3; checking the TCRdb D call of TRBD2 is not possible without DNA. The CDR3 is made up of 13 amino acids. Germline V lookup: CDR1 LNHDA, CDR2 SQIVND (reference sequence). The chain's CDR3 is CASMGLDTDTQYF.

The V call is TRBV5-1, the J call TRBJ2-1; TCRdb's D gene call, TRBD1, goes unchecked for lack of DNA. Germline loops: CDR1 SGHRS, CDR2 YFSETQ. The CDR3 consists of 14 residues. CDR3 loop: CASRQDSSYNEQFF.

The chain carries TRBV5-1 and TRBJ2-3; TCRdb outputs TRBD1, but without DNA this stays unchecked. The CDR3 spans 15 residues. Germline CDR1 and CDR2: SGHRS and YFSETQ. CDR3 in amino acids: CASSLARPEGDTQYF.

The V and J genes are TRBV7-2 and TRBJ2-3; TCRdb outputs TRBD1, but without DNA this stays unchecked. The CDR3 is 16 amino acids. Germline V gene lookup returns CDR1 SGHTA and CDR2 FQGNSA. The CDR3 is CASSSTAGPSTDTQYF.

V and J are TRBV7-3 and TRBJ2-7; lacking DNA, the TRBD1 call made by TCRdb goes unchecked. The V gene's germline CDR1 is SGHTA and CDR2 FQGTGA. The CDR3 has 14 residues. This CDR3 is CASSSNGQTGEQYF.